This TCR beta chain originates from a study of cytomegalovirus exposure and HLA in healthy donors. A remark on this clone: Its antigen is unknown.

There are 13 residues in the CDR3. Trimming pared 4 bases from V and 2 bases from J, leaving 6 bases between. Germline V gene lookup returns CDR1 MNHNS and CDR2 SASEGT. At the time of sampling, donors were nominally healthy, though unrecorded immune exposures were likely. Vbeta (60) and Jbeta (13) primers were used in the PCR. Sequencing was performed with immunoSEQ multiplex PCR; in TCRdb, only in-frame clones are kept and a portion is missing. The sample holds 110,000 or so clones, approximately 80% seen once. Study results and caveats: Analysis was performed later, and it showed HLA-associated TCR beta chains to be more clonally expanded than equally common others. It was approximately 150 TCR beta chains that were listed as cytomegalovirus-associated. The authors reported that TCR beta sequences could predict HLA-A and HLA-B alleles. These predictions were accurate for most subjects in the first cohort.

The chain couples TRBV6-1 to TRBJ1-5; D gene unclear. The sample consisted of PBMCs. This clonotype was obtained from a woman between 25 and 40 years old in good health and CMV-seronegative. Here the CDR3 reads CASSVTGNQPQHF. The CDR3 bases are TGTGCCAGCAGTGTGACTGGCAATCAGCCCCAGCATTTT.